These 23 T cell receptor beta chains were sequenced from one sample in a study of T cell changes during pregnancy in multiple sclerosis. Sequencing was performed with immunoSEQ multiplex PCR; in TCRdb, only in-frame clones are kept and a portion is missing. The sample holds under 70,000 clones, roughly nine tenths seen once. Sequences were derived from CD4+ T cells from peripheral blood mononuclear cells, sampled in the first trimester of pregnancy. These receptors were taken from a female donor with multiple sclerosis, enrolled in a pregnancy study.

This chain links TRBV19 with TRBJ1-6, with 7 bases aligning to TRBD1. CDR1 LNHDA and CDR2 SQIVND come from the germline V gene (reference sequence). Unmatched junction bases numbered 10, after V lost 3 bases and J lost 8 bases. The CDR3 is made up of 16 amino acids. CDR3 region: CASSMGDRAIHSPLHF. The CDR3 region has the DNA TGTGCCAGTAGTATGGGAGACAGGGCAATTCATTCACCCCTCCACTTT.

V gene TRBV19 combines with J gene TRBJ1-4; maybe TRBD1 (5 bases). Looked up from germline, CDR1 is LNHDA and CDR2 is SQIVND (reference sequence). V was cut by 5 bases and J by 5 bases, with 15 bases left in between. The CDR3 spans 15 residues. CDR3 nucleotide sequence: TGTGCCAGTAGTTCCGGGGGAAGCGGGAATGAAAAACTGTTTTTT. Translating it yields CASSSGGSGNEKLFF.

On this clone: This CDR3 is also generated by other DNA sequences in the sample. This chain joins TRBV19 and TRBJ2-7, with 13 bases matching TRBD2. The CDR3 is 16 residues long. Germline V lookup: CDR1 LNHDA, CDR2 SQIVND (reference sequence). V shed 6 bases, J shed 0 bases, and the junction held 5 bases outside the gene matches. This CDR3 is CASSRTSGGSSYEQYF. In DNA form, the CDR3 reads TGTGCCAGTAGCCGGACTAGCGGGGGAAGCTCCTACGAGCAGTACTTC.

This clone was detected only a few times. The rearrangement uses TRBV4-2 and TRBJ2-2; TRBD1 might be the D (5 bases). Germline V gene sequence: CDR1 LGHNA, CDR2 YNFKEQ. V was trimmed by 7 bases and J by 3 bases, leaving 18 bases between them. This CDR3 comprises 16 residues. The CDR3 sequence is CASTSTGGADTGELFF. DNA for the CDR3: TGTGCCAGCACCTCCACAGGTGGGGCGGACACCGGGGAGCTGTTTTTT.

The chain links TRBV21-1 to TRBJ1-4. TRBV21-1 is a pseudogene. The CDR3 has 12 residues. The CDR3 is CASSKKWRKLFF. The CDR3 nucleotides read TGTGCCAGCAGCAAAAAGTGGAGGAAACTGTTTTTT.

The V and J genes are TRBV4-1 and TRBJ2-5; D is possibly TRBD2 (5 bases). CDR3 length: 15 residues. Per the germline V gene, CDR1 is MGHRA and CDR2 is YSYEKL. The V end lost 3 bases, the J end lost 5 bases, and 16 bases lay between the germline ends. CDR3 sequence reads: CASSHPGLIGETQYF. CDR3 sequence (DNA): TGCGCCAGCAGCCATCCCGGACTCATAGGGGAGACCCAGTACTTC.

The CDR3 DNA reads TGCAGCGCCACCCCGGGACAGTCTGAAGCTTTCTTT. Amino acid sequence: CSATPGQSEAFF. The chain is built from TRBV29-1 and TRBJ1-1, with 7 nucleotides matching TRBD1. There are 12 residues in the CDR3. Germline CDR1 and CDR2: SQVTM and ANQGSEA. Trimming removed 7 bases from V and 6 bases from J; junction bases left unmatched: 8.

The chain's CDR3 is CASSFRQGNEKLFF. The CDR3, as DNA: TGTGCCAGCAGCTTCCGACAGGGAAATGAAAAACTGTTTTTT. The J gene is TRBJ1-4, the V gene TRBV7-9; 7 nucleotides agree with TRBD1. Germline V gives CDR1 SEHNR, CDR2 FQNEAQ (reference sequence). This CDR3 spans 14 amino acids. V shed 3 bases, J shed 5 bases, and the junction held 3 bases outside the gene matches. Combining the CDR3 with reference TRBV7-9 and TRBJ1-4 gives the whole variable domain DTGVSQNPRHKITKRGQNVTFRCDPISEHNRLYWYRQTLGQGPEFLTYFQNEAQLEKSRLLSDRFSAERPKGSFSTLEIQRTEQGDSAMYLCASSFRQGNEKLFFGSGTQLSVL.

The V call is TRBV4-3, the J call TRBJ1-4, with TRBD1 matching 9 bases. The germline CDR1 and CDR2 sequences are LGHNA and YSLEER. Germline trimming cut 5 bases from V and 7 bases from J; bases unmatched to any gene: 8. This CDR3 is built from 15 residues. As DNA, the CDR3 is TGCGCCAGCAGCGTTACAGGGGGCGCGGGTGAAAAACTGTTTTTT. Its translation is CASSVTGGAGEKLFF.

The chain couples TRBV19 to TRBJ1-4; no firm D call. This CDR3 comprises 15 residues. Looked up from germline, CDR1 is LNHDA and CDR2 is SQIVND (reference sequence). Deletions cut 1 base from V and 10 bases from J, with 16 bases between. The DNA of the CDR3 is TGTGCCAGTAGTATAGTGGTCGGGAATGAGAGAAAACTGTTTTTT. Translation: CASSIVVGNERKLFF.

The rearrangement links TRBV9 to TRBJ2-3; D uncertain. The CDR3 is 15 amino acids. V was clipped by 1 base and J by 1 base, with 10 bases between them. CDR1 and CDR2 from the germline V gene are SGDLS and YYNGEE. This CDR3 reads CASSVRGAGTDTQYF. In nucleotides, the CDR3 is TGTGCCAGCAGCGTACGAGGAGCCGGCACAGATACGCAGTATTTT.

This clone was picked up a small number of times. The genes are TRBV2 and TRBJ1-5; D gene uncertain. Deletions cut 3 bases from V and 3 bases from J, with 18 bases between. The germline gives CDR1 SNHLY, CDR2 FYNNEI. There are 17 residues in the CDR3. CDR3 nucleotides: TGTGCCAGCAGTGAGGGCTGGCGGGGATCAACCAATCAGCCCCAGCATTTT. It specifies CASSEGWRGSTNQPQHF.

A word on this clone: One end of the junction varies from germline; a read error may be responsible. The chain has TRBV6-5 and TRBJ1-6; 10 bases match TRBD1. CDR3 length equals 15 residues. CDR1 is MNHEY and CDR2 is SVGAGI in the germline V gene. The CDR3 protein is CASSYFDRGQAPLHF. The CDR3 nucleotides are TGTGCCAGCAGCTACTTTGACAGGGGGCAGGCACCCCTCCACTTT.

This clone occurred a few times. The CDR3 loop is CASRTGDTQYF. CDR3 DNA sequence: TGTGCCAGCAGGACAGGGGATACGCAGTATTTT. The V call is TRBV6-6, the J call TRBJ2-3; 7 bases agree with TRBD1. Germline V CDR1 and CDR2: MNHNY, SVGAGI (reference sequence). The CDR3 totals 11 residues. J lost 6 bases, V lost 6 bases, and 0 bases had no gene match.

The chain links TRBV4-2 to TRBJ2-5; D may be TRBD2 (7 bases). This CDR3 region has 16 residues. V shed 0 bases and J shed 5 bases, with 16 bases lying between them. Looked up from germline, CDR1 is LGHNA and CDR2 is YNFKEQ. The DNA of the CDR3 is TGTGCCAGCAGCCAAGAAGCCGGGGGGCTGGAGGAGACCCAGTACTTC. Encoded protein: CASSQEAGGLEETQYF.

The chain is built from TRBV4-1 and TRBJ2-7, with D uncertain. Deletions cut 3 bases from V and 2 bases from J, with 11 bases between. The length of the CDR3 is 14 residues. Germline assignment: CDR1 MGHRA and CDR2 YSYEKL. The CDR3 loop is CASSQAVRTYEQYF. In nucleotides, the CDR3 is TGCGCCAGCAGCCAGGCCGTCCGAACCTACGAGCAGTACTTC.

The rearrangement uses TRBV4-1 and TRBJ2-3; D is uncertain. V shed 4 bases and J shed 5 bases, with 10 bases lying between them. CDR3 length: 13 amino acids. Germline values: CDR1 MGHRA, CDR2 YSYEKL. For the CDR3, the DNA is TGCGCCAGCAGCCCCCCGCTCGGAGATACGCAGTATTTT. Translated, it gives CASSPPLGDTQYF.

The table lists this clone with a few counts. This rearrangement joins TRBV30 to TRBJ2-7; 9 bases map to TRBD1. V was pared by 2 bases and J by 4 bases, with 9 bases of the junction left unmatched. CDR3 size: 15 residues. CDR1 is GTSNPN and CDR2 is SVGIG in the germline V gene (reference sequence). CDR3 sequence reads: CAWSPLPGQGYEQYF. The CDR3 DNA reads as TGTGCCTGGAGTCCACTCCCGGGACAGGGATACGAGCAGTACTTC.

The rearrangement links TRBV7-2 to TRBJ2-1; 10 bases line up with TRBD1. J lost 6 bases, V lost 3 bases, and 5 bases had no gene match. The CDR3 runs to 15 residues. Germline lookup yields CDR1 SGHTA and CDR2 FQGNSA. The CDR3 loop reads CASSFDRGRFNEQFF. CDR3 DNA: TGTGCCAGCAGCTTCGACAGGGGGCGATTCAATGAGCAGTTCTTC.

The V and J genes are TRBV15 and TRBJ2-6; D perhaps matches TRBD1 (5 bases). The germline V gene has CDR1 LNHNV and CDR2 YYDKDF (reference sequence). Trimming took off 1 base at V and 4 bases at J, with 11 bases between the two ends. The CDR3 length is 16 residues. CDR3 sequence: CATSRADMRGANVLTF. CDR3 in DNA: TGTGCCACCAGCAGAGCGGACATGAGAGGGGCCAACGTCCTGACTTTC.

In regard to this clone: The same CDR3 can be traced to other DNA sequences in this sample. The CDR3: CASSVSSGVGNTIYF. The CDR3 DNA sequence: TGTGCCAGCAGCGTTTCCTCAGGGGTGGGAAACACCATATATTTT. The rearrangement links TRBV9 to TRBJ1-3; TRBD1 is a possible D gene (6 bases). Germline V gene sequence: CDR1 SGDLS, CDR2 YYNGEE. The CDR3 has 15 residues. Trimming pared 2 bases from V and 4 bases from J, leaving 13 bases between.

The chain joins TRBV5-1 to TRBJ2-4; D perhaps matches TRBD1 (6 bases). The V gene's germline CDR1 is SGHRS and CDR2 YFSETQ. CDR3 length: 15 amino acids. V was cut by 4 bases and J by 4 bases, with 15 bases left in between. CDR3 loop: CASSPGPDRKNIQYF. The CDR3, as DNA: TGCGCCAGCAGCCCTGGACCGGACAGAAAAAACATTCAGTACTTC.

Only one count was recorded for this clone. The chain combines TRBV7-2 with TRBJ2-7; D gene uncertain. From germline, CDR1 is SGHTA and CDR2 FQGNSA. The CDR3 length is 13 residues. The V end was cut by 3 bases, the J end by 5 bases, with 11 bases between. CDR3 sequence (DNA): TGTGCCAGCAGCTTGATAAATGGAGACGAGCAGTACTTC. The encoded protein is CASSLINGDEQYF.